A selection of T cell receptor beta chains follows, all from one sample in a study of blood T cell repertoires in COVID-19. Clones were sequenced by immunoSEQ multiplex PCR, and TCRdb holds only the in-frame ones, with some missing. The repertoire holds 120,000 or so clones, with 85% as singletons. Sample: peripheral blood. These receptors were taken from an elderly man with active or convalescent COVID-19. The CDR3 runs from the conserved cysteine through the conserved F or W. A D gene is named only where the DNA matches it firmly. Some rows have no size entry. The others give once, few or many, or a class for an expanded clone.

J: TRBJ2-5
D: TRBD2
size: NA
V: TRBV30
CDR3: CAWSFSRAGGILETQYF
DNA: TGTGCCTGGAGTTTCAGTCGGGCGGGAGGGATTTTGGAGACCCAGTACTTC

J: TRBJ1-1
D: NA
size: NA
V: TRBV27
CDR3: CASRGPRGTEAFF
DNA: TGTGCCAGCAGAGGCCCCCGGGGGACTGAAGCTTTCTTT

J: TRBJ1-2
D: NA
size: NA
V: TRBV4-3
CDR3: CASSQDPQGHNYGYTF
DNA: TGCGCCAGCAGCCAAGATCCTCAGGGGCATAACTATGGCTACACCTTC

J: TRBJ2-7
D: TRBD1
size: NA
V: TRBV30
CDR3: CAWTQGESYEQYF
DNA: TGTGCCTGGACTCAGGGGGAGAGTTACGAGCAGTACTTC

J: TRBJ1-3
D: NA
size: once
V: TRBV9
CDR3: CASSGVDWALGNTIYF
DNA: TGTGCCAGCAGCGGAGTAGATTGGGCCTTGGGAAACACCATATATTTT

J: TRBJ2-3
D: TRBD2
size: NA
V: TRBV29-1
CDR3: CSVEGTSGELDTQYF
DNA: TGCAGCGTTGAAGGGACTAGCGGGGAATTAGATACGCAGTATTTT

J: TRBJ2-5
D: NA
size: NA
V: TRBV10-3
CDR3: CAISESGNGRGSETQYF
DNA: TGTGCCATCAGTGAGTCGGGAAACGGGAGAGGGTCGGAGACCCAGTACTTC

J: TRBJ1-2
D: TRBD1
size: NA
V: TRBV4-1
CDR3: CASSQRGQGIYTF
DNA: TGCGCCAGCAGCCAGAGGGGACAGGGGATCTACACCTTC

J: TRBJ1-2
D: NA
size: NA
V: TRBV4-3
CDR3: CASSQERVRYGYTF
DNA: TGCGCCAGCAGCCAAGAGAGGGTCCGCTATGGCTACACCTTC

J: TRBJ1-4
D: NA
size: once
V: TRBV6-5
CDR3: CASSYTGSYSEKLFF
DNA: TGTGCCAGCAGTTACACGGGGAGTTACTCCGAAAAACTGTTTTTT

J: TRBJ2-1
D: NA
size: NA
V: TRBV12-3/TRBV12-4
CDR3: CASSPRHGNEQFF
DNA: TGTGCCAGCAGCCCGAGACATGGCAATGAGCAGTTCTTC

J: TRBJ1-4
D: TRBD1
size: NA
V: TRBV28
CDR3: CASSIQGAWDTNEKLFF
DNA: TGTGCCAGCAGTATACAGGGGGCGTGGGACACTAATGAAAAACTGTTTTTT

J: TRBJ1-3
D: NA
size: NA
V: TRBV7-2
CDR3: CASSLREGGSSGNTIYF
DNA: TGTGCCAGCAGCTTGCGGGAAGGCGGATCCTCTGGAAACACCATATATTTT

J: TRBJ2-7
D: NA
size: few
V: TRBV11-2
CDR3: CASSLASLYRNSYEQYF
DNA: TGTGCCAGCAGCTTAGCGTCATTATACAGAAACTCCTACGAGCAGTACTTC

J: TRBJ2-1
D: NA
size: NA
V: TRBV9
CDR3: CASSPGPRDEQFF
DNA: TGTGCCAGCAGCCCCGGTCCCCGGGATGAGCAGTTCTTC

J: TRBJ2-3
D: TRBD2
size: NA
V: TRBV7-3
CDR3: CASSRASGSTDTQYF
DNA: TGTGCCAGCAGCCGTGCTAGCGGAAGCACAGATACGCAGTATTTT

J: TRBJ1-5
D: NA
size: few
V: TRBV11-3
CDR3: CASSLTGRQDQISQPQHF
DNA: TGTGCCAGCAGCTTAACGGGGAGGCAAGACCAAATCAGTCAGCCCCAGCATTTT

J: TRBJ2-1
D: TRBD2
size: NA
V: TRBV29-1
CDR3: CSVDYRRGALSYNEQFF
DNA: TGCAGCGTGGACTACAGGCGGGGGGCCCTCTCCTACAATGAGCAGTTCTTC

J: TRBJ2-5
D: TRBD1
size: NA
V: TRBV7-8
CDR3: CASSFKRQGIGETQYF
DNA: TGTGCCAGCAGTTTCAAACGACAGGGAATCGGGGAGACCCAGTACTTC

J: TRBJ2-7
D: TRBD1
size: NA
V: TRBV7-8
CDR3: CASSFPGQGFRNEQYF
DNA: TGTGCCAGCAGCTTCCCGGGACAGGGGTTCCGGAACGAGCAGTACTTC

J: TRBJ2-7
D: TRBD1
size: NA
V: TRBV30
CDR3: CAWSTGTGAYEQYF
DNA: TGTGCCTGGAGTACCGGGACAGGGGCCTACGAGCAGTACTTC

J: TRBJ1-1
D: NA
size: NA
V: TRBV5-1
CDR3: CASSLVQGESTEAFF
DNA: TGCGCCAGCAGCTTAGTACAGGGTGAGAGCACTGAAGCTTTCTTT

J: TRBJ1-3
D: NA
size: NA
V: TRBV29-1
CDR3: CSVLSGTGNTIYF
DNA: TGCAGCGTTTTATCAGGGACTGGAAACACCATATATTTT

J: TRBJ1-6
D: TRBD1
size: NA
V: TRBV19
CDR3: CASSPRQGIGSPLHF
DNA: TGTGCCAGTAGTCCCCGACAGGGGATCGGGTCACCCCTCCACTTT

J: TRBJ1-5
D: TRBD1
size: NA
V: TRBV6-1
CDR3: CASSEAGRSGGYRAQHF
DNA: TGTGCCAGCAGTGAAGCGGGTCGGTCAGGGGGGTATCGGGCCCAGCATTTT

J: TRBJ1-1
D: TRBD1
size: NA
V: TRBV28
CDR3: CASRDRVSTEAFF
DNA: TGTGCCAGCAGGGACAGGGTTTCCACTGAAGCTTTCTTT

J: TRBJ2-5
D: TRBD2
size: NA
V: TRBV5-1
CDR3: CASSLDVRLADRRETQYF
DNA: TGCGCCAGCAGCTTGGACGTGAGACTAGCGGACCGACGGGAGACCCAGTACTTC

J: TRBJ2-7
D: TRBD1
size: NA
V: TRBV2
CDR3: CASKHETGVGEQYF
DNA: TGTGCCAGCAAACACGAAACAGGGGTCGGGGAGCAGTACTTC

J: TRBJ1-3
D: NA
size: NA
V: TRBV27
CDR3: CASSFTASHSGNTIYF
DNA: TGTGCCAGCAGTTTCACAGCCTCCCACTCTGGAAACACCATATATTTT

J: TRBJ2-3
D: TRBD2
size: NA
V: TRBV6-2/TRBV6-3
CDR3: CASSGTSGRRDF
DNA: TGTGCCAGCAGTGGGACTAGCGGGAGGAGAGATTTT

J: TRBJ1-2
D: TRBD1
size: NA
V: TRBV27
CDR3: CASSSPGTGFYGYTF
DNA: TGTGCCAGCAGTTCGCCCGGGACAGGGTTCTATGGCTACACCTTC

J: TRBJ1-6
D: NA
size: NA
V: TRBV19
CDR3: CASSKGRESSYNSPLHF
DNA: TGTGCCAGTAGTAAGGGACGGGAGAGCTCCTATAATTCACCCCTCCACTTT